This T cell receptor beta chain appears in the sequencing data of a study of cytomegalovirus exposure and HLA in healthy donors. The protocol was immunoSEQ multiplex PCR, while the TCRdb copy is restricted to in-frame clones and leaves out a portion. The sample lists 150,000 to 200,000 clones, about nine tenths occurring once. Points from the study as a whole: Cytomegalovirus association was listed for under 200 TCR beta chains.

Points on this clone: Its antigen is not known.

This TCR came from a man in his late teens or twenties in good health and CMV-seropositive. Sequenced sample: PBMCs.

The CDR3 region has the DNA TGTGCCAGCAGCCCGCCCAGGGACGAAGAGCGGGCAGATACGCAGTATTTT. It specifies CASSPPRDEERADTQYF. This sequence joins TRBV27 and TRBJ2-3; D may be TRBD2 (6 bases). Germline values: CDR1 MNHEY, CDR2 SMNVEV (reference sequence). There are 17 residues in the CDR3. Between the trimmed V and J ends, which lost 6 bases and 4 bases, there was a span of 23 bases.